The clone carrying this T cell receptor (beta chain) was counted only a few times. Its target is not known. The donors were part of the validation cohort, which consisted of roughly 120 subjects and was separate from the first cohort of about 670 subjects. This record belongs to a study of cytomegalovirus exposure and HLA in healthy donors. Study at large: The same platform was used for the 110 or so validation repertoires and the approximately 670 first-cohort repertoires, a later analysis reported.

General observations from the study: The authors listed approximately 160 TCR beta chains as cytomegalovirus-associated. As confirmed in vitro, a few CMV-associated chains were specific for CMV antigens.

CDR3 size: 15 residues. The junction had 4 bases not matched to a gene; V was cut back by 2 bases and J by 4 bases. In germline, CDR1 is SGHTA, CDR2 FQGTGA. Profiling relied on immunoSEQ multiplex PCR, and the TCRdb table lists in-frame clones only, not all of them. The repertoire consists of about 120,000 clones, with 85% to 90% occurring once and the leading ten covering about 6%. Sequencing was performed on PBMCs. The sequence came from a woman aged 18-35 years in good health and CMV-seropositive. The genes are TRBV7-3 and TRBJ2-1; 8 bases are a match to TRBD2. The CDR3 region has the DNA TGTGCCAGCAGCTTAGAAGCGGGGGTATACAATGAGCAGTTCTTC. The encoded protein is CASSLEAGVYNEQFF.